This T cell receptor (beta chain) was obtained from a study of identical twins (dated by TCRdb to about 2016). With respect to the entire study: TCR alpha and beta repertoires from monozygotic twins, unrelated adults of various ages and cord blood were deep-sequenced to test whether fetal clonotypes persist. To rule out contamination, the twin experiments were replicated at different times with different library preparation protocols. Study-wide conclusions, independent of this receptor: Zero-insertion analyses could be partly confounded by invariant T cells such as MAIT and iNKT, although diverse VJ usage argued against such confounding for most clonotypes. Out-of-frame TCR alpha sharing in monozygotic twins was systematically underestimated by recombination models, whereas sharing between unrelated individuals was in agreement with the recombination models. Conclusions relied on cross-sectional statistical analysis, since the same donors could not be followed over many years. In beta out-of-frame sequences, excess twin sharing was weaker, because having fewer shared sequences lowered the signal-to-noise ratio. Abundant cord blood beta clonotypes had fewer insertions, young adult naive repertoires showed a similar but weaker trend, and memory repertoires showed no such trend. Compared with coincidental sharing between unrelated individuals, out-of-frame TCR alpha sequences shared between twins had an excess of sequences with low generation probability.

This clonotype was observed a handful of times. Its specific antigen is unknown. Base qualities are not provided; no much larger clone lies one nucleotide away. The library was built by means of 5' RACE. Sequencing relied on an Illumina HiSeq 2000. A universal primer binding site was added through template switching, and the final cDNA carried a unique molecular identifier so that TCR cDNA molecules could be counted accurately. Specific primers in the conserved constant-segment region were used to synthesize first-strand cDNA for TCR alpha and beta chains. To control for contamination, every cDNA library was double barcoded, receiving both a SMART-Mk sample barcode and Illumina barcodes. TruSeq adapter sequences, together with Illumina sample barcodes, were added in two successive PCR steps. TCR alpha and beta cDNA libraries were sequenced on the Illumina HiSeq platform with custom primers. Turning to the authors' computational methods: Unique molecular identifiers were extracted from raw reads with MiGEC, and CDR3 positions were determined with MiXCR. For each individual, recombination models were inferred using an EM algorithm with the repgenHMM and IGoR tools. The analysis of shared clonotypes was done with the tcR package in R, with sharing normalized by the product of cloneset sizes. To study raw recombination without the effects of thymic and clonal selection, out-of-frame nonproductive sequences were analyzed. TCRdb took the public reads, trimmed them with fastp at Q25, ran MiXCR for clone calling and kept in-frame beta chains. Duplicate CDR3 protein sequences are folded into a single record with the most common DNA and genes. Here the V and J calls rest on TCRdb's processing, not on the authors' analysis. In all, the sample holds hundreds of thousands of distinct CDR3 sequences, and roughly 6.2% of those were seen once. The biggest ten clones account for about 2% of the sample.

Looking up the germline V gene yields CDR1 SQVTM and CDR2 ANQGSEA. Between the V and J ends, shortened by 4 bases and 3 bases respectively, the junction contains 10 bases. The CDR3 starts with the cysteine, ends with the phenylalanine, and has 12 residues. This entry keeps only the CDR3 DNA: 36 bases, framed from base 1. Every donor in the study was a healthy Caucasian. Three unrelated non-twin adults were also sequenced: a male aged 18 to 30, a male aged 50 to 59 and a female aged 50 to 59. Using Miltenyi CD45RO+ enrichment and human naive T-cell isolation kits, memory (CD45RO+) and naive T cells were isolated from PBMC.

Sequenced input: naive T cells sorted from blood. The cell subset or site label, read with the paper, signifies: cells isolated with a human naive T-cell isolation kit. Recombination linked TRBV29-1 to TRBJ2-7; the D gene identity is not certain. This clonotype was obtained from a man younger than 35 in good health. For the CDR3, the sequence is CSVAEEDYEQYF. The nucleotide sequence is TGCAGCGTTGCAGAAGAGGACTACGAGCAGTACTTC.